This T cell receptor (beta chain) was sequenced for a study of blood T cell repertoires in COVID-19. About the study: Sites across the United States, Italy and Spain contributed samples from acute and convalescent COVID-19. Sources were T cells, B-cell-depleted T cells, or PBMCs; the material itself was cDNA or gDNA.

Authors' analysis steps: Cell counts per sample came from amplifying reference gene primers. Method: immunoSEQ multiplex PCR; TCRdb's copy keeps in-frame clones and lacks some. V and J calls and clone size are given by that table; D and trimming were obtained from the DNA. Of some 110,000 clones in the sample, about 88% were seen once. CDR3 size: 14 residues. V shed 5 bases and J shed 3 bases, with 11 bases lying between them. CDR1 and CDR2 from the germline V gene are MNHEY and SVGAGI. The rearrangement joins TRBV6-5 to TRBJ1-5; D might be TRBD1 (6 bases). Input material: peripheral blood. This sequence was found in a human donor in a cohort sampled during active COVID-19. The CDR3 coding sequence is TGTGCCAGCAGTACAGGGACTAACAATCAGCCCCAGCATTTT. Translated: CASSTGTNNQPQHF.